This TCR beta chain originates from a study of blood T cell repertoires in COVID-19. Study-level information: Whether acute or convalescent, the COVID-19 samples came from the United States, Italy and Spain. Sample material is recorded as cDNA or gDNA derived from T cells, B-cell-depleted T cells, or PBMCs.

Authors' methods: Reference gene primer amplification gave estimated nucleated cell counts. Measured with immunoSEQ multiplex PCR; TCRdb has only the in-frame clones, and not every one. V and J calls and clone size come straight from that table; D and trimming were deduced from the DNA. The table shows tens of thousands of clones, with around 81% occurring only once. V was clipped by 6 bases and J by 8 bases, with 11 bases between them. The CDR3 sequence is 12 residues long. V gene TRBV12-3 or TRBV12-4 combines with J gene TRBJ2-1; D is perhaps TRBD2 (7 bases). The clonotype originates from a woman between 70 and 85 years old with acute or convalescent COVID-19. The sequencing input was peripheral blood. CDR3 nucleotide sequence: TGTGCCAGCAGCCTGGGGGGGCATGAGCAGTTCTTC. This sequence encodes CASSLGGHEQFF.